This record concerns one TCR beta chain sequence. Its antigen is not known. The germline CDR1 and CDR2 sequences are SEHNR and FQNEAQ (reference sequence). V lost 4 bases to trimming and J lost 9 bases; unmatched junction nucleotides: 4. This CDR3 is built from 15 residues. This record comes from a study of chemoradiotherapy in HPV16-positive cancers. This table comes from immunoSEQ multiplex PCR, and its TCRdb copy is limited to in-frame clones, with some not included. This repertoire shows tens of thousands of clones, about 91% found once; its top ten account for approximately 5%. The study, taken as a whole, reports: Candidate HPV-specific clones and E7-related TCR motifs grew in tumor during treatment.

Over chemoradiotherapy, repertoires were sampled more than once. The V gene is TRBV7-9, the J gene TRBJ1-6, with 12 bases fitting TRBD1. Sequenced here: blood, sampled from a patient who underwent chemoradiotherapy. The TCR comes from a human donor with HPV-associated anogenital cancer. For the CDR3, the DNA is TGTGCCAGCAGCTCGGGGACAGGGGGCGGTTCACCCCTCCACTTT. It is translated as CASSSGTGGGSPLHF.